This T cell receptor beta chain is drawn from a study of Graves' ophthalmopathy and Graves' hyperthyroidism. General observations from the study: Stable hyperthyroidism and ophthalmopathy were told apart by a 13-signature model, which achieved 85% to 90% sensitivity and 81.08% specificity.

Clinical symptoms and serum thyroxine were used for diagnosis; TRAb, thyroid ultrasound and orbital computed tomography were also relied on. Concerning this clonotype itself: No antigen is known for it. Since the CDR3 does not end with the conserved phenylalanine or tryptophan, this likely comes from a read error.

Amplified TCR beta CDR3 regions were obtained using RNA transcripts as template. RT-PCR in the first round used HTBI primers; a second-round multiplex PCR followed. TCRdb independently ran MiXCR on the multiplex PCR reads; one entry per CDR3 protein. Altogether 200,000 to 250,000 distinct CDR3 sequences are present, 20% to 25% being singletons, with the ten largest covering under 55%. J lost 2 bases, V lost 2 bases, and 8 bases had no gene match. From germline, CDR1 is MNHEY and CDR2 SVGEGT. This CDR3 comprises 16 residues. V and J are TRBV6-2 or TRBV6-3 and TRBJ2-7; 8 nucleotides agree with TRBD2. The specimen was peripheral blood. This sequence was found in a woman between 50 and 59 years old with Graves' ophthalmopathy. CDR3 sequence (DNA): TGTGCCAGCAGTTACAATCCGGGACTAGGGGCCTACGAGCAGTACCTC. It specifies CASSYNPGLGAYEQYL.